This T cell receptor (beta chain) was obtained from a study of blood T cell repertoires in COVID-19 (dated by TCRdb to about 2020). With respect to the entire study: Samples covering the acute and convalescent phases of COVID-19 were provided by collaborators in the United States, Italy and Spain. The samples were drawn from two sources: the first 160 participants of the ongoing ImmuneRACE study, and 1,200 or so subjects contributed by 6 global collaborators. The sample metadata nearly always contained a de-identified subject ID, COVID-19 status, age in years and sex. The repertoires were released in a freely available public database meant as a resource for research on the immune response to SARS-CoV-2. Subjects who had been exposed to COVID-19, were actively infected with it, or had recovered from it provided the deeply sampled blood TCRbeta repertoires that made up the dataset. The prospective study material was composed of cDNA or gDNA derived from T cells, B-cell-depleted T cells, or PBMCs. Where HLA class I and class II types were available, the types were taken from metadata supplied by the sample provider, not from assay-based typing.

Collaborating institutions collected whole blood in K2EDTA tubes following their own protocols. Collaborator samples were shipped for TCRbeta analysis as frozen whole blood, isolated PBMCs, or DNA extracted from either sample type. TCRbeta CDR3 regions were amplified from genomic DNA by means of the immunoSEQ Assay, a bias-controlled multiplex PCR. In the original analysis: The number of nucleated cells in each sample was estimated from the amplification of reference gene primers within the assay. Sequence reads were collapsed and filtered to measure the absolute abundance of every unique TCRbeta CDR3 rearrangement. For each sample, productive Simpson clonality was calculated by taking the square root of Simpson's diversity index across productive rearrangements. Held by TCRdb, this immuneACCESS table contains in-frame sequences only and omits some clones. Under half of the omission traces to an unresolved V gene where checked; the cause of the rest is unknown. Clone size and the V and J calls come from that table; the DNA yielded D and trimming. Present in this sample are under 250,000 clones, roughly 87% of which were seen just once. The top ten clones comprise 3% to 3.5% of the sample.

Regarding this clone: Its antigen specificity is not known. Base qualities were left out, and no much larger clone turns up one base away.

Results and caveats for the whole study, not just this receptor: The amount of clinical and demographic metadata varied by source and participant and was provided uncurated.

V is cut back by 2 bases and J by 1 base, with 6 bases in the junction unmatched. From the cysteine through the phenylalanine, the CDR3 covers 16 amino acids. Only the CDR3 region is kept as DNA, spanning 48 bases read in frame from base 1. From the germline V gene, CDR1 is SQVTM and CDR2 is ANQGSEA. The source of this sequence is a man aged 18 to 30 with active or convalescent COVID-19. Sequencing was carried out using peripheral blood. This receptor chain uses TRBV29-1 and TRBJ2-1, with 9 junctional bases fitting TRBD2. The sequence in DNA is TGCAGCGTTGAATCAATAGCGGGAGAATCCTACAATGAGCAGTTCTTC. Translation gives CSVESIAGESYNEQFF.